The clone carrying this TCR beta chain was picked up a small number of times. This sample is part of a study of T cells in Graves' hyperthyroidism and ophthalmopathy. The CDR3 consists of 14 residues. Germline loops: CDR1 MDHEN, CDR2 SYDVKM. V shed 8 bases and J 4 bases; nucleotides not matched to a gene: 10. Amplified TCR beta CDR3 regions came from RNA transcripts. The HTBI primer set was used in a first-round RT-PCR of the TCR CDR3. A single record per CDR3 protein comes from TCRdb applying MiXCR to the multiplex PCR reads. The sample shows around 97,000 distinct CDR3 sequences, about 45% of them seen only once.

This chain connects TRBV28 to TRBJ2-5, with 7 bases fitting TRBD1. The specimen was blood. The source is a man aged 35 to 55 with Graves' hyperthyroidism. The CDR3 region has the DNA TGTGCCAGCGGGACCACAGGGGTCTCAGAGACCCAGTACTTC. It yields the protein CASGTTGVSETQYF.